This TCR beta chain was found in a study of T cell repertoires in cytomegalovirus infection. About the research overall: Public TCR beta signatures marked donors with CMV infection and the matching HLA.

TCRdb re-called the reads with MiXCR, one entry per CDR3 protein. Of 250,000 to 300,000 distinct CDR3 sequences in the sample, approximately 17% are singletons; the top ten hold more than 45%. The study's findings and limits: HLA-C-restricted CMV clonotypes gave the most frequent clonotype in two of eight donors.

This clonotype was counted only a few times. Its specificity is not known. This TCR derives from a human donor in good health (CMV status not recorded). Some clones in this sample may be carry-over from other donors' samples. Sequencing used CD8+ T cells from PBMCs.

Here the CDR3 reads CASSLDSMGRYTF. The CDR3 DNA is TGTGCCAGCAGCTTAGACTCAATGGGGCGCTACACCTTC. The rearrangement uses TRBV7-9 and TRBJ1-2; tentatively, D is TRBD1 (5 bases). This CDR3 is built from 13 residues. Trimming took 1 base from V and 9 from J, leaving 12 bases between them. Germline assignment: CDR1 SEHNR and CDR2 FQNEAQ (reference sequence).